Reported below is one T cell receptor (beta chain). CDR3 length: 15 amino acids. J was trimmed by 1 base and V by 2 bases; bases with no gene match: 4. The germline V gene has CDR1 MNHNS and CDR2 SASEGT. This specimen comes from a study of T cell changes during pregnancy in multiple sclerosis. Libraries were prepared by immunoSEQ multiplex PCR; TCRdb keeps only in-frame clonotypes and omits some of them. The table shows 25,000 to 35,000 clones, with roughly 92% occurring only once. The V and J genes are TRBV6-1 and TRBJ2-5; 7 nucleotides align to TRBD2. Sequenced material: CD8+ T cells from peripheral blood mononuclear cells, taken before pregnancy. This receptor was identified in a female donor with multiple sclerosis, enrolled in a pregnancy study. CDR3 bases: TGTGCCAGCAGTGAAACCTCGGGGGGCCAAGAGACCCAGTACTTC. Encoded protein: CASSETSGGQETQYF.